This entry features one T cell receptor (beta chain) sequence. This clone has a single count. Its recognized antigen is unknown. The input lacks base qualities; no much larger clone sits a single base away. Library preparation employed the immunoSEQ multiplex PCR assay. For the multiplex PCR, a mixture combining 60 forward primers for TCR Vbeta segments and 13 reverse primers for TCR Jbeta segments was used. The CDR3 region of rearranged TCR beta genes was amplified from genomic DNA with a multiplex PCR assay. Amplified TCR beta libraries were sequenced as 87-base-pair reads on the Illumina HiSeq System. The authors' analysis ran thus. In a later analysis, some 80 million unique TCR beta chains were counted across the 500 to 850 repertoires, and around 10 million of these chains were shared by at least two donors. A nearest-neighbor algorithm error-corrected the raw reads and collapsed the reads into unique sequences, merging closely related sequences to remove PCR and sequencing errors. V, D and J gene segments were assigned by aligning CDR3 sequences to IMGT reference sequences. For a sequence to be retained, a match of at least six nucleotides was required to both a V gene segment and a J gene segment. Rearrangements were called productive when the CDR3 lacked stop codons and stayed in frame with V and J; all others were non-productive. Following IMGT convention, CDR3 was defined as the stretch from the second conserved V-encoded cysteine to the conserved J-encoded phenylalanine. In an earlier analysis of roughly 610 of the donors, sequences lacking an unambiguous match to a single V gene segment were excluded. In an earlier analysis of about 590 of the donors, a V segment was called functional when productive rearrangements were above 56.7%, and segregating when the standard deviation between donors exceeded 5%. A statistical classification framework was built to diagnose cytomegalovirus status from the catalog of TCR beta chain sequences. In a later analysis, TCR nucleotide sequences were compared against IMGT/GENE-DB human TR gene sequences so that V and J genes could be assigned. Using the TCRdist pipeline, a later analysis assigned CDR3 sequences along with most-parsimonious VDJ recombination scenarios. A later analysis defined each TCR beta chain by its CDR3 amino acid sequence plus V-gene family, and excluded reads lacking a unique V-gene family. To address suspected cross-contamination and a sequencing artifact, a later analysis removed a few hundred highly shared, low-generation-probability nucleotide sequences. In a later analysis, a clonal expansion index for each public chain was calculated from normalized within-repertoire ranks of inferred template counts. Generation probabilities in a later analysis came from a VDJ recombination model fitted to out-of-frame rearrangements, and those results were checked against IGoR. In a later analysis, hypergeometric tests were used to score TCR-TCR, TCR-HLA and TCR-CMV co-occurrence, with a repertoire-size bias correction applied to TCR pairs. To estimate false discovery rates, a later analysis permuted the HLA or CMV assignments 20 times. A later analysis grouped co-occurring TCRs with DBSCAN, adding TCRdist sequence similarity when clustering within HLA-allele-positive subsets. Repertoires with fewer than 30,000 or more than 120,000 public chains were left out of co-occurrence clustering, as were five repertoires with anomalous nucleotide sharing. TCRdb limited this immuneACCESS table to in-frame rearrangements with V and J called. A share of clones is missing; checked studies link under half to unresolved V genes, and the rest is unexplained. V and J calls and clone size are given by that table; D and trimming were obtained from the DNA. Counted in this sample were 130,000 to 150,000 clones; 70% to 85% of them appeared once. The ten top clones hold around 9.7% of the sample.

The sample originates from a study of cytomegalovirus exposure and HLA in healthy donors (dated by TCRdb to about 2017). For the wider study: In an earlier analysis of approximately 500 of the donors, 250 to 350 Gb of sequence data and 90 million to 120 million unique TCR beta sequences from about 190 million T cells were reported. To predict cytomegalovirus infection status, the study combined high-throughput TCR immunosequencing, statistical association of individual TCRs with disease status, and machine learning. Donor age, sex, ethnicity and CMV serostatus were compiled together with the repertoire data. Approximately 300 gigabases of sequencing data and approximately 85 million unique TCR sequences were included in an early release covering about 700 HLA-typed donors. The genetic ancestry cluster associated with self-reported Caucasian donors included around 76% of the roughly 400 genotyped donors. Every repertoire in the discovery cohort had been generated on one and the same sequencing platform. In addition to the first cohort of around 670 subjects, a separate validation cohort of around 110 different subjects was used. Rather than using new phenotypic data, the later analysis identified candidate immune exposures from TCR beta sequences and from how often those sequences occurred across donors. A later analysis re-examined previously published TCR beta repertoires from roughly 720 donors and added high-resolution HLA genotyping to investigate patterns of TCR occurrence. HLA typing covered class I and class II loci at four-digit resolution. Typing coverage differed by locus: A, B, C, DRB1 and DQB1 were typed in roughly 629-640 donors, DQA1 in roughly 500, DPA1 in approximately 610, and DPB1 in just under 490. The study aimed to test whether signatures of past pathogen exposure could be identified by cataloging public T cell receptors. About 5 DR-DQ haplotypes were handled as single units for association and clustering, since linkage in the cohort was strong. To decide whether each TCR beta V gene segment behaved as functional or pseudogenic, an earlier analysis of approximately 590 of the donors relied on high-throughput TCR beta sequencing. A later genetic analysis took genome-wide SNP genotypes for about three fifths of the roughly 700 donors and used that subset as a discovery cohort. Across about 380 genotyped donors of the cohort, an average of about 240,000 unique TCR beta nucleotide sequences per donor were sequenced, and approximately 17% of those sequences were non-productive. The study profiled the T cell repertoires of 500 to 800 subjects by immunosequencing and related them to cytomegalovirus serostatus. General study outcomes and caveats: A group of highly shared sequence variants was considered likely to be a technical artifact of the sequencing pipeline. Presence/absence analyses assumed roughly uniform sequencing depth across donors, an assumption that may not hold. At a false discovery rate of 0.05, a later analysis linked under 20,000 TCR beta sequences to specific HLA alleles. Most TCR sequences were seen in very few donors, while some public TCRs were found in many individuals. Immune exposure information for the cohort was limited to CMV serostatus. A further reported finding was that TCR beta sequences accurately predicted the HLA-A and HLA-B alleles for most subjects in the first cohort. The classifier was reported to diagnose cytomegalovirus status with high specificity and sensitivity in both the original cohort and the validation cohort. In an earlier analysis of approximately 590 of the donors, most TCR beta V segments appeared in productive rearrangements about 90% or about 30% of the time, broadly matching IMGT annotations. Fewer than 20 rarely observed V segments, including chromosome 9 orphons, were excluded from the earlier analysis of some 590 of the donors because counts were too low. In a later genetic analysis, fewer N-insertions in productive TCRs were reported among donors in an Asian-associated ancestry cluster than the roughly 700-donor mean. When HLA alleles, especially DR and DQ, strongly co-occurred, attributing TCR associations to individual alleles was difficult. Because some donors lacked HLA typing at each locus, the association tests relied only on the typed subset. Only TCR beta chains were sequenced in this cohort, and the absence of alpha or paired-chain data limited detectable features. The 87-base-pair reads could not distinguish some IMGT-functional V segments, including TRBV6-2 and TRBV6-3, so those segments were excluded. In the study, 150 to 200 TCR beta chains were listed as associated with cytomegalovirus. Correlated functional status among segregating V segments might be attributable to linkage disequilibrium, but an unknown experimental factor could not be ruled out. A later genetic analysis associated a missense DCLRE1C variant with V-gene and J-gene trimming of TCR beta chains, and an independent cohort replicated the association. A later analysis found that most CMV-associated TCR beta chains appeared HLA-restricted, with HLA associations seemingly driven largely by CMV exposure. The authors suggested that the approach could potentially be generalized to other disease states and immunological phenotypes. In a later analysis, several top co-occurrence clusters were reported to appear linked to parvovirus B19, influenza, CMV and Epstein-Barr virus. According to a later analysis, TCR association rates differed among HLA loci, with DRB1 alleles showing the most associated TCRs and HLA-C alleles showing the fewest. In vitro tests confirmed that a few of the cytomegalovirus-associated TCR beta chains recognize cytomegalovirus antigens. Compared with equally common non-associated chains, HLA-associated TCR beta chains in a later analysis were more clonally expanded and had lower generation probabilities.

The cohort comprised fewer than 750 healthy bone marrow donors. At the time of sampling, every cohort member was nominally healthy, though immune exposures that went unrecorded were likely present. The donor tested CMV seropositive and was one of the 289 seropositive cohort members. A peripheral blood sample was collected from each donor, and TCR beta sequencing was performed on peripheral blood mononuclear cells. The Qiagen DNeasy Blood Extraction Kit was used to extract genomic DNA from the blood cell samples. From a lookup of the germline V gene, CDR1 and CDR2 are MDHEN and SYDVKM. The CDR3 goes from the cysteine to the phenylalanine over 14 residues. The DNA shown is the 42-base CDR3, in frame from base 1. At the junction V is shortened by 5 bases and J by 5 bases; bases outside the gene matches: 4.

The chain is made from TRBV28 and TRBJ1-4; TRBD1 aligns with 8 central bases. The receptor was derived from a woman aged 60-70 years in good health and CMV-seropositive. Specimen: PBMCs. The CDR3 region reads CASSTRDRNEKLFF. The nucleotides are TGTGCCAGCAGTACCCGGGACAGGAATGAAAAACTGTTTTTT. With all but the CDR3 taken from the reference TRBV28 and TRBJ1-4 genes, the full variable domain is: DVKVTQSSRYLVKRTGEKVFLECVQDMDHENMFWYRQDPGLGLRLIYFSYDVKMKEKGDIPEGYSVSREKKERFSLILESASTNQTSMYLCASSTRDRNEKLFFGSGTQLSVL.